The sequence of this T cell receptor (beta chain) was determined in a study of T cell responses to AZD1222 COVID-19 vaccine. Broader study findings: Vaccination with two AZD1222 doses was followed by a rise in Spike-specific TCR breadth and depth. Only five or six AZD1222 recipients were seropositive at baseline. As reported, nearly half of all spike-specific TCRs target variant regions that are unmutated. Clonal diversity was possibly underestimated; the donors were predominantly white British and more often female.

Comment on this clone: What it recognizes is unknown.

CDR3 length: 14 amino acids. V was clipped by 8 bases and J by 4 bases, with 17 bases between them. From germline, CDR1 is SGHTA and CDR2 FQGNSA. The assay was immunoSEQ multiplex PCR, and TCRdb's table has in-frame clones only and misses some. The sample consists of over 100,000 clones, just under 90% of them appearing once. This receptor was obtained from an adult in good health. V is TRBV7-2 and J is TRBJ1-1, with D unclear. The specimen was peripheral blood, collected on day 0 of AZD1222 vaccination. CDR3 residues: CASGPPGRGTEAFF. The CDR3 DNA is TGTGCCAGCGGTCCCCCCGGCAGAGGCACTGAAGCTTTCTTT.